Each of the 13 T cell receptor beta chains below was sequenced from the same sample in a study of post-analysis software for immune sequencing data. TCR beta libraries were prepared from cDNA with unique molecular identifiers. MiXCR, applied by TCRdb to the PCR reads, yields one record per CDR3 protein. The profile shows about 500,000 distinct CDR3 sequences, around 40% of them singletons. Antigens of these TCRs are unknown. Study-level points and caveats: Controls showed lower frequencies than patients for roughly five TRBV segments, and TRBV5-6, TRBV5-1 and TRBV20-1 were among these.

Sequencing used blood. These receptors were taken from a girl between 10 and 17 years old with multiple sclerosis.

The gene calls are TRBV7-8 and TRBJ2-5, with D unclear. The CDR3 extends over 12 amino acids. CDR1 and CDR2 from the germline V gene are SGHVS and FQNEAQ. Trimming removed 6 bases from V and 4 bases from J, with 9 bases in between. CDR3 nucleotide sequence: TGTGCCAGCAGTGCTACGGGAGAGACCCAGTACTTC. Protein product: CASSATGETQYF.

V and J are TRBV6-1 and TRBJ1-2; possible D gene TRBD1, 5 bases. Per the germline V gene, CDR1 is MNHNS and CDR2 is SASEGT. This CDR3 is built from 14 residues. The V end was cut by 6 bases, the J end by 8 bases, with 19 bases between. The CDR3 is CASRDLSRVGGYTF. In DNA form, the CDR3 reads TGTGCCAGCAGGGATTTGAGCAGGGTGGGAGGCTACACCTTC.

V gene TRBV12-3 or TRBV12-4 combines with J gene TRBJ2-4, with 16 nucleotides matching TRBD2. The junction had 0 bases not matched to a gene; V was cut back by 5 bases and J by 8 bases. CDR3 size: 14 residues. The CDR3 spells CASSGTSGRDIQYF. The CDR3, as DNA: TGTGCCAGCAGTGGGACTAGCGGGAGGGACATTCAGTACTTC.

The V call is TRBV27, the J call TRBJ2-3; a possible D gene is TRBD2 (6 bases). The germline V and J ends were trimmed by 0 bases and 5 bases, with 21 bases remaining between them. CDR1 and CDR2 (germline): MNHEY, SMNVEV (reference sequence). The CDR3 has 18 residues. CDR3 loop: CASSLSLALRPGEDTQYF. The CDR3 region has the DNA TGTGCCAGCAGTTTATCGCTAGCGTTAAGACCAGGTGAAGATACGCAGTATTTT.

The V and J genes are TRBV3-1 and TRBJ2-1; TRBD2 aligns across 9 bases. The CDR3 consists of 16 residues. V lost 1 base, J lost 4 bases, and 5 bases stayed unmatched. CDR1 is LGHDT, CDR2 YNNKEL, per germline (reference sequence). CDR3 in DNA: TGTGCCAGCAGCCAAGGAAGGACTAGCGTATACAATGAGCAGTTCTTC. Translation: CASSQGRTSVYNEQFF.

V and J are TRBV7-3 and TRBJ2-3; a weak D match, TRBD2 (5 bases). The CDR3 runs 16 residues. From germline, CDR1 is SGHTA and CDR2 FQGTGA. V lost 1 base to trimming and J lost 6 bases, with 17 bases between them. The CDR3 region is CASSLRGPMGADTQYF. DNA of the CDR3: TGTGCCAGCAGCTTAAGAGGCCCCATGGGAGCGGATACGCAGTATTTT.

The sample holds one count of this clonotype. As DNA, the CDR3 is TGTGCCAGCAGTTTAGAGGCCGGAGGGACTAAGCAATACTATGGCTACACCTTC. Protein product: CASSLEAGGTKQYYGYTF. V usage is TRBV27 and J usage is TRBJ1-2; possible D gene TRBD1, 5 bases. Germline loops: CDR1 MNHEY, CDR2 SMNVEV (reference sequence). The CDR3 contains 18 residues. Trimming cost V 2 bases and J 3 bases, with 22 bases left between them.

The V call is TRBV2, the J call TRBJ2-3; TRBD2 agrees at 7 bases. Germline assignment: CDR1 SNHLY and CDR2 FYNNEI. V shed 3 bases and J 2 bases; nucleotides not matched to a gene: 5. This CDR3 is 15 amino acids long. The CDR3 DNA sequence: TGTGCCAGCAGTGATCGCGGGAGACTCACAGATACGCAGTATTTT. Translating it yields CASSDRGRLTDTQYF.

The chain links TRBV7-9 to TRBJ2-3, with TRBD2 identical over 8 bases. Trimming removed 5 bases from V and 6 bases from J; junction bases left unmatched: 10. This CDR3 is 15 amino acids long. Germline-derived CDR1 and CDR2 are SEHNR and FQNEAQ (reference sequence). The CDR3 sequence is CASSPQRESYDTQYF. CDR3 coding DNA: TGTGCCAGCAGCCCTCAGCGGGAGAGTTATGATACGCAGTATTTT.

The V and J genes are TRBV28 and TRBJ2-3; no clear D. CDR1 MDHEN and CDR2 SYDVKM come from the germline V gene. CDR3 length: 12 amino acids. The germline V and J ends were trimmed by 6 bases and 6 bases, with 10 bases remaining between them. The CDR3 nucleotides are TGTGCCAGCAGCATCGGTGGGGATACGCAGTATTTT. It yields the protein CASSIGGDTQYF.

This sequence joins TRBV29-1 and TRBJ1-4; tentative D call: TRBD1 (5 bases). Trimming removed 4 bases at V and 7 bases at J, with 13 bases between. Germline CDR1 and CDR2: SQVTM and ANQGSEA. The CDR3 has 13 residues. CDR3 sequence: CSVGGTASEKLFF. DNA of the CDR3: TGCAGCGTTGGTGGGACGGCGAGTGAAAAACTGTTTTTT.

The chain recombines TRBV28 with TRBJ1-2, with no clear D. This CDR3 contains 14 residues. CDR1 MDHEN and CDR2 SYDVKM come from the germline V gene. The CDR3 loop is CTIAAGEANYGYTF. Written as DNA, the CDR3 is TGTACCATAGCGGCGGGAGAGGCTAACTATGGCTACACCTTC.

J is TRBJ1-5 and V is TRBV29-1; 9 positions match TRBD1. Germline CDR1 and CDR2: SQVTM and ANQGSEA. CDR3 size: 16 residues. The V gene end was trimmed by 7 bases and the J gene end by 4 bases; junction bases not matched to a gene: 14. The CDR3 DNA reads TGCAGCGCCCTAGGGGGACAGGGAGCCGGTAATCAGCCCCAGCATTTT. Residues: CSALGGQGAGNQPQHF.